Presented here are 2 T cell receptor beta chains from one specimen sequenced in a study of control samples from healthy donors and cancer patients. Assay: immunoSEQ multiplex PCR; the TCRdb copy retains only in-frame clones and omits some. The sample consists of over 150,000 clones, roughly 94% of them appearing once. Material for sequencing was blood. The origin of the receptors is a woman aged 18-29 years in good health.

The table lists this clone with a count of one. The chain combines TRBV14 with TRBJ2-5; D assignment may be TRBD1 or TRBD2 (6 bases each). The CDR3 runs to 15 residues. V was clipped by 0 bases and J by 8 bases, with 16 bases between them. Germline loops: CDR1 SGHDN, CDR2 FVKESK. The CDR3 DNA reads as TGTGCCAGCAGCCAAGATCGGGGGCCAGCAGTAACCCAGTACTTC. This gives the protein CASSQDRGPAVTQYF.

The CDR3: CATSDTRGSGSSSHEQYF. The CDR3 bases are TGTGCCACCAGTGATACGAGAGGGTCCGGAAGCTCGTCTCACGAGCAGTACTTC. The J gene is TRBJ2-7, the V gene TRBV24-1; tentatively, D is TRBD2 (5 bases). The V and J ends lost 3 bases and 5 bases respectively, with 25 bases between them. Germline V gives CDR1 KGHDR, CDR2 SFDVKD. The CDR3 spans 18 residues.